This T cell receptor (beta chain) is from a study of blood T cell repertoires in COVID-19. As for the study in general: COVID-19 samples from acute and convalescent phases originated in the United States, Italy and Spain. From T cells, B-cell-depleted T cells, or PBMCs came the material, which was cDNA or gDNA.

Patients from Seattle were sampled longitudinally, starting during active infection. This CDR3 comprises 14 residues. V lost 4 bases to trimming and J lost 0 bases, with 6 bases between them. Per germline, CDR1 LNHDA and CDR2 SQIVND (reference sequence). The authors' processing: The assay estimated nucleated cells by amplifying reference gene primers. Sequenced by immunoSEQ multiplex PCR; TCRdb stores in-frame clones only, minus some. V and J calls and clone size come straight from that table; D and trimming were deduced from the DNA. The sample shows over 150,000 clones, roughly 80% of them seen only once.

The sample comprised peripheral blood. The source of this sequence is a woman aged 70-85 years with COVID-19, enrolled during active disease. V is TRBV19 and J is TRBJ2-2, with D unclear. CDR3 protein: CASSRSANTGELFF. The CDR3 region has the DNA TGTGCCAGTAGTAGAAGCGCGAACACCGGGGAGCTGTTTTTT.